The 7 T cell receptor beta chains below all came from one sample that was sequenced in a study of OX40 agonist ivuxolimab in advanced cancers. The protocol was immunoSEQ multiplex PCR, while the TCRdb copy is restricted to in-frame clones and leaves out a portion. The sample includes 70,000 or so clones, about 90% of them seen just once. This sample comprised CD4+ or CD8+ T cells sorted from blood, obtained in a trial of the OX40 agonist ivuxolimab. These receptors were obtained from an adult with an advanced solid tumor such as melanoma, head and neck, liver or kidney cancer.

This CDR3 reads CARGIQGFRQPQHF. CDR3 bases: TGTGCCAGAGGGATACAGGGTTTCCGGCAGCCCCAGCATTTT. The chain joins TRBV5-3 to TRBJ1-5, with TRBD1 as a possible D gene (6 bases). TRBV5-3 is classed as an ORF, of uncertain function. V was pared by 7 bases and J by 7 bases, with 18 bases between. This CDR3 region has 14 residues.

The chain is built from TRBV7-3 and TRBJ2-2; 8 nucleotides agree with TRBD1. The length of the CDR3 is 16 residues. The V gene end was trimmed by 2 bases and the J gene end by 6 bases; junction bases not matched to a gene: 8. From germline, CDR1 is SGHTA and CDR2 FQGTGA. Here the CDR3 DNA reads TGTGCCAGCAGCTTAGACCGGAGACAGGGGCCCGGGGAGCTGTTTTTT. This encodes CASSLDRRQGPGELFF.

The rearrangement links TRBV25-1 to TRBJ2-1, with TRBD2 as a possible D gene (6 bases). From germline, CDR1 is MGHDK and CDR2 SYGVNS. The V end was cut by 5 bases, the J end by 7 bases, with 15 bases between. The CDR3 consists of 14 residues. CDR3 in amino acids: CASSRDGGINEQFF. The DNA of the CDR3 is TGTGCCAGCAGTAGGGACGGGGGAATTAATGAGCAGTTCTTC.

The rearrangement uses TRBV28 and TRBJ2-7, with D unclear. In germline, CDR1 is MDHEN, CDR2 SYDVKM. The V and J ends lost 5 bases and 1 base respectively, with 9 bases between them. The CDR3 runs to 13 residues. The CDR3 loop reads CASSPPRSYEQYF. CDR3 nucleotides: TGTGCCAGCAGTCCCCCCCGTTCCTACGAGCAGTACTTC.

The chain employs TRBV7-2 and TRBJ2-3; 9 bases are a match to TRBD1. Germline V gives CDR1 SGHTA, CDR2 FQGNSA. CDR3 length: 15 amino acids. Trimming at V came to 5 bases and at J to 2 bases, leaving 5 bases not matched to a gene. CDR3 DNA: TGTGCCAGCAGCCTTCGGACAGGGGCCACAGATACGCAGTATTTT. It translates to CASSLRTGATDTQYF.

This CDR3 is CASSGQQGETQYF. The DNA for the CDR3 is TGTGCCAGCAGCGGACAGCAAGGGGAGACCCAGTACTTC. This sequence joins TRBV7-6 and TRBJ2-5; a weak D match, TRBD1 (6 bases). Trimming took 5 bases from V and 5 from J, leaving 12 bases between them. The CDR3 covers 13 residues. CDR1 and CDR2 from the germline V gene are SGHVS and FNYEAQ.

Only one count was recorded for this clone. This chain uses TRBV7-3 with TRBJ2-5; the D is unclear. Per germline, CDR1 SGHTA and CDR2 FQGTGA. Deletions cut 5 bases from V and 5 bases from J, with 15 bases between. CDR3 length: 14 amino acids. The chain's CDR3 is CASSLGCNLETQYF. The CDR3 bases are TGTGCCAGCAGCCTGGGATGCAATTTGGAGACCCAGTACTTC.